This is a list of T cell receptor beta chains from one sample in a study of regulatory T cells in long-lasting Graves disease. One entry per CDR3 protein, called by TCRdb with MiXCR from the multiplex PCR reads. The sample shows 350,000 to 450,000 distinct CDR3 sequences, 15% of them seen only once. These data are also associated with another study on T cells in Graves' hyperthyroidism and ophthalmopathy.

This specimen consisted of peripheral blood mononuclear cells (PBMCs), obtained at new diagnosis, from a patient treated with antithyroid drugs. Receptor source: a woman aged 30 to 39 with Graves disease. Each CDR3 is given with its conserved first and last residue. The order of the fields is D gene, clone size, V gene, J gene, CDR3 protein, CDR3 DNA. D genes are given only for firm matches. Not every row has a clone size; where given, it reads once, few, many or a size class.

TRBD1,many,TRBV24-1,TRBJ1-1,CATTRCNYRGQRPRFLMNTEAFF,TGTGCCACCACGAGATGCAACTACAGGGGGCAAAGGCCGCGTTTCCTCATGAACACTGAAGCTTTCTTT
TRBD1,many,TRBV30,TRBJ1-2,CAWRRGPEGYTF,TGTGCCTGGCGAAGGGGGCCAGAGGGCTACACCTTC
-,many,TRBV18,TRBJ2-2,CASSPVGGANTGELFF,TGTGCCAGCTCACCAGTTGGCGGCGCGAACACCGGGGAGCTGTTTTTT
TRBD1,many,TRBV12-3/TRBV12-4,TRBJ1-5,CASSLSRDRVYSNQPQHF,TGTGCCAGCAGTTTATCAAGGGACAGGGTGTACAGCAATCAGCCCCAGCATTTT
TRBD1,many,TRBV7-3,TRBJ2-4,CASSAGLTGVAKNIQYF,TGTGCCAGCAGCGCTGGGCTGACAGGGGTAGCCAAAAACATTCAGTACTTC
-,-,TRBV5-1,TRBJ2-7,CASSLRQEATYEQYF,TGCGCCAGCAGCCTTAGACAGGAGGCTACCTACGAGCAGTACTTC
-,many,TRBV28,TRBJ2-6,CASTDRSGANVLTF,TGTGCCAGCACCGACAGGTCTGGGGCCAACGTCCTGACTTTC
TRBD2,many,TRBV30,TRBJ2-2,CAWSAGLADGELFF,TGTGCCTGGAGTGCGGGACTAGCGGACGGGGAGCTGTTTTTT
TRBD1,-,TRBV2,TRBJ1-2,CASRSDRGWYGYTF,TGTGCCAGCAGAAGCGACAGGGGGTGGTATGGCTACACCTTC
-,-,TRBV6-2/TRBV6-3,TRBJ2-7,CASSYDKFYEQYF,TGTGCCAGCAGTTACGACAAGTTCTACGAGCAGTACTTC
TRBD2,-,TRBV6-1,TRBJ2-1,CASRNSGKDEQFF,TGTGCCAGCAGGAATAGCGGGAAAGATGAGCAGTTCTTC
-,few,TRBV13,TRBJ2-7,CASSLEGSGTSSYEQYF,TGTGCCAGCAGCTTAGAAGGTAGCGGTACAAGCTCCTACGAGCAGTACTTC
-,many,TRBV12-3/TRBV12-4,TRBJ2-1,CASSFLGGTGNEQFF,TGTGCCAGCAGTTTTCTCGGGGGAACAGGAAATGAGCAGTTCTTC
-,many,TRBV20-1,TRBJ2-3,CSAREGAGVGDTQYF,TGCAGTGCTAGAGAGGGGGCGGGAGTTGGGGATACGCAGTATTTT
-,-,TRBV6-5,TRBJ1-6,CASSYSWEGESYNSPLHF,TGTGCCAGCAGTTACTCTTGGGAAGGGGAATCCTATAATTCACCCCTCCACTTT
TRBD1,many,TRBV24-1,TRBJ1-2,CATSTQTGVGYTF,TGTGCCACCAGTACCCAGACAGGGGTCGGCTACACCTTC
-,many,TRBV11-3,TRBJ1-1,CASSLEVRNTEAFF,TGTGCCAGCAGCTTAGAGGTGCGGAACACTGAAGCTTTCTTT
TRBD2,-,TRBV20-1,TRBJ2-1,CSASIVSGRRINEQFF,TGCAGTGCTAGTATTGTTAGCGGGAGGAGGATCAATGAGCAGTTCTTC
TRBD2,-,TRBV11-3,TRBJ2-4,CASERASGSNIQYF,TGTGCCAGCGAACGGGCTAGCGGGAGCAACATTCAGTACTTC
TRBD2,many,TRBV28,TRBJ2-7,CASNLRAGAYEQYF,TGTGCCAGCAATCTCCGAGCGGGAGCCTACGAGCAGTACTTC
-,few,TRBV3-1,TRBJ2-7,CASSDYSRMQYF,TGTGCCAGCAGTGACTATAGCCGGATGCAGTACTTC
-,many,TRBV2,TRBJ2-1,CASSPRGPPNQQFF,TGTGCCAGCAGTCCCCGGGGACCCCCCAATCAGCAGTTCTTC
TRBD1,-,TRBV5-1,TRBJ2-2,CASSHTGDGELFF,TGCGCCAGCAGCCATACAGGGGACGGGGAGCTGTTTTTT